Each of the 18 T cell receptor beta chains below was sequenced from the same sample in a study of beta chain features in type 1 diabetes. Broader study findings: Type 1 diabetes patients had moderately but significantly shorter TCRB CDR3s in all four CD4+ subsets.

No antigen is known for these receptors. Expressed TCRB transcripts were sequenced because the entire RNA isolate underwent reverse transcription. The table came from immunoSEQ multiplex PCR; TCRdb's copy has only in-frame clones and leaves some out. The repertoire consists of some 660,000 clones, with more than 12% occurring once and the leading ten covering 0.04%. Material: naive CD4+ T cells from blood. The receptors originated from a man aged 18-30 years with type 1 diabetes.

There are a few counts of this clone. Other DNA sequences in the sample encode the same CDR3. The gene calls are TRBV7-9 and TRBJ2-7; D not certain. CDR3 length equals 12 residues. With 1 base removed from V and 6 bases from J, the gap between germline ends came to 7 bases. The germline CDR1 and CDR2 sequences are SEHNR and FQNEAQ (reference sequence). CDR3 in amino acids: CASSLGVREQYF. The CDR3, as DNA: TGTGCCAGCAGCTTAGGGGTGCGCGAGCAGTACTTC.

This clone was detected only a few times. The chain links TRBV18 to TRBJ2-7, with a weak D call TRBD2 (6 bases). The CDR3 loop spans 13 amino acids. From germline, CDR1 is KGHSH and CDR2 LQKENI. V was pared by 3 bases and J by 4 bases, with 10 bases between. CDR3 sequence: CASSPPGVYEQYF. CDR3 sequence (DNA): TGTGCCAGCTCACCTCCGGGAGTGTACGAGCAGTACTTC.

This clone was counted only a few times. V is TRBV5-4 and J is TRBJ1-4; D uncertain. The V and J ends lost 2 bases and 8 bases respectively, with 13 bases between them. Germline V CDR1 and CDR2: SGHNT, YYREEE (reference sequence). The CDR3 has 14 residues. CDR3 DNA: TGTGCCAGCAGCTTTCAGGCTCAGAGGGAAAAACTGTTTTTT. Encoded protein: CASSFQAQREKLFF.

Only a few counts were recorded for this clone. V usage is TRBV10-3 and J usage is TRBJ2-7; 7 nucleotides align to TRBD2. The ends lost 6 bases at V and 2 bases at J; junction bases unmatched: 16. The germline CDR1 and CDR2 sequences are ENHRY and SYGVKD. This CDR3 contains 17 residues. The CDR3 region is CAISTIVYSGSTYEQYF. CDR3 sequence (DNA): TGTGCCATCAGCACAATAGTTTATAGCGGGTCAACCTACGAGCAGTACTTC.

The chain recombines TRBV11-1 with TRBJ2-5; maybe TRBD2 (7 bases). This CDR3 is 15 amino acids long. Germline V lookup: CDR1 SGHAT, CDR2 FQDESV (reference sequence). V was shortened by 1 base and J by 1 base, with 10 bases between the two germline ends. In nucleotides, the CDR3 is TGTGCCAGCAGCTTAGTAGGGGGGGTCCAAGAGACCCAGTACTTC. Encoded protein: CASSLVGGVQETQYF.

J is TRBJ1-2 and V is TRBV20-1, with unresolved D. The CDR3 is 10 residues long. Between the trimmed V and J ends, which lost 7 bases and 4 bases, there was a span of 7 bases. Per the germline V gene, CDR1 is DFQATT and CDR2 is SNEGSKA (reference sequence). The CDR3 loop reads CSVRTYGYTF. As DNA, the CDR3 is TGCAGTGTACGAACCTATGGCTACACCTTC.

The chain uses TRBV18 and TRBJ1-4, with D possibly matching TRBD1 (5 bases). The CDR3 extends over 14 amino acids. Germline V gene lookup returns CDR1 KGHSH and CDR2 LQKENI. V lost 3 bases, J lost 3 bases, and 8 bases lay in between. CDR3 sequence: CASSPEGSNEKLFF. The CDR3 bases are TGTGCCAGCTCACCTGAGGGGTCTAATGAAAAACTGTTTTTT.

The rearrangement joins TRBV2 to TRBJ2-7, with TRBD2 as a possible D gene (5 bases). The CDR3 sequence is 15 residues long. Germline CDR1 is SNHLY and CDR2 is FYNNEI. Between the trimmed V and J ends, which lost 2 bases and 4 bases, there was a span of 15 bases. CDR3 region: CASSEPATSKYEQYF. The CDR3 DNA is TGTGCCAGCAGTGAACCTGCTACTAGTAAATACGAGCAGTACTTC.

The chain joins TRBV6-1 to TRBJ1-2; D is perhaps TRBD1 (6 bases). This CDR3 has 14 residues. The V gene lost 7 bases and the J gene lost 2 bases, with 14 bases spanning the gap. The V gene's germline CDR1 is MNHNS and CDR2 SASEGT. The CDR3 spells CASNDWDKNYGYTF. CDR3 DNA sequence: TGTGCCAGCAACGACTGGGACAAGAACTATGGCTACACCTTC.

This clone was detected a few times. The CDR3 DNA is TGTGCCATCAGTGATGTAGCGGGAGGAGCCTACGAGCAGTACTTC. It yields the protein CAISDVAGGAYEQYF. The genes are TRBV10-3 and TRBJ2-7, with 10 positions matching TRBD2. J lost 2 bases, V lost 3 bases, and 4 bases had no gene match. There are 15 residues in the CDR3. Germline lookup yields CDR1 ENHRY and CDR2 SYGVKD.

The V and J genes are TRBV4-3 and TRBJ2-7; D is perhaps TRBD1 or TRBD2 (7 bases each). V was clipped by 0 bases and J by 3 bases, with 12 bases between them. The germline V gene has CDR1 LGHNA and CDR2 YSLEER. This CDR3 is built from 15 residues. CDR3 sequence: CASSQESRGGYEQYF. The CDR3 bases are TGCGCCAGCAGCCAAGAGAGCAGGGGGGGCTACGAGCAGTACTTC.

DNA for the CDR3: TGTGCCAGCAGCTTAACGCAACAGCCACAAGAGACCCAGTACTTC. Protein sequence: CASSLTQQPQETQYF. The chain couples TRBV7-3 to TRBJ2-5; D not resolved. Germline V gene data show CDR1 as SGHTA and CDR2 as FQGTGA. The CDR3 extends over 15 amino acids. Trimming took 0 bases from V and 2 from J, leaving 10 bases between them.

The gene calls are TRBV15 and TRBJ2-4, with TRBD2 identical over 9 bases. CDR3 length equals 17 residues. The V and J ends lost 1 base and 3 bases, in that order; junction bases with no gene match: 7. Germline assignment: CDR1 LNHNV and CDR2 YYDKDF (reference sequence). The CDR3 DNA is TGTGCCACCAGCAGAGTTAGACTAGCGGAAATCAAAAACATTCAGTACTTC. Its translation: CATSRVRLAEIKNIQYF.

This clone was recorded a few times. The chain recombines TRBV2 with TRBJ1-2; 8 bases are a match to TRBD1. Germline trimming cut 6 bases from V and 6 bases from J; bases unmatched to any gene: 6. There are 13 residues in the CDR3. Germline V gene sequence: CDR1 SNHLY, CDR2 FYNNEI. CDR3 in DNA: TGTGCCAGCAGCGAGACAGGGGAGGATGGCTACACCTTC. Translation gives CASSETGEDGYTF.

The chain is built from TRBV7-3 and TRBJ1-5; no reliable D call. CDR1 and CDR2 from the germline V gene are SGHTA and FQGTGA. This CDR3 region has 13 residues. V was pared by 6 bases and J by 6 bases, with 12 bases between. The DNA for the CDR3 is TGTGCCAGCAGTACCGGTCTGGGTCAGCCCCAGCATTTT. This translates into CASSTGLGQPQHF.

This clone was seen only a few times. The V and J genes are TRBV11-2 and TRBJ1-1, with unresolved D. This CDR3 is 15 amino acids long. The germline V and J ends were trimmed by 1 base and 1 base, with 10 bases remaining between them. Germline CDR1 SGHAT, CDR2 FQNNGV. The chain's CDR3 is CASSLGPVSNTEAFF. The DNA for the CDR3 is TGTGCCAGCAGCTTAGGCCCTGTCTCGAACACTGAAGCTTTCTTT.

This clone was observed a few times. This rearrangement joins TRBV5-6 to TRBJ1-5, with a tentative D call TRBD1 (5 bases). CDR3 length: 16 residues. The V and J ends lost 1 base and 5 bases respectively, with 16 bases between them. Per the germline V gene, CDR1 is SGHDT and CDR2 is YYEEEE. CDR3 loop: CASSLYGGSGYQPQHF. The CDR3 DNA is TGTGCCAGCAGCTTGTATGGGGGGTCTGGCTATCAGCCCCAGCATTTT.

J is TRBJ2-1 and V is TRBV27; D is perhaps TRBD1 or TRBD2 (6 bases each). The germline V and J ends were trimmed by 1 base and 6 bases, with 19 bases remaining between them. Germline V CDR1 and CDR2: MNHEY, SMNVEV (reference sequence). The CDR3 extends over 17 amino acids. The CDR3 sequence is CASSLYGGSNIFNEQFF. The CDR3 DNA sequence: TGTGCCAGCAGTTTATACGGGGGCAGCAATATTTTCAATGAGCAGTTCTTC.